A selection of T cell receptor beta chains follows, all from one sample in a study of stem cell transplantation in POMP-related autoinflammatory disease. Profiling relied on immunoSEQ multiplex PCR, and the TCRdb table lists in-frame clones only, not all of them. In the table there are about 68,000 clones, just over 90% of which are singletons. The sample in question was CD4+ T cells from PBMCs, obtained after stem cell transplantation. The source is a human patient with POMP-related autoinflammation and immune dysregulation (PRAID). The T cells may partly be graft donor cells. CDR3s include the opening cysteine and the closing phenylalanine or tryptophan. The D gene is left open where the match is weak. Clone size is not always given. Where it is, it says once, few, many or a class for expanded clones.

v_call	j_call	clone_size	d_call	cdr3_nt	cdr3_aa
TRBV19	TRBJ2-3	.	.	TGTGCCAGTAGTACCCAGCACAGCACAGATACGCAGTATTTT	CASSTQHSTDTQYF
TRBV5-1	TRBJ1-4	once	.	TGCGCCAGCAGCTGGGGCCTGGGGACCGCAACTAATGAAAAACTGTTTTTT	CASSWGLGTATNEKLFF
TRBV5-1	TRBJ1-2	.	.	TGCGCCAGCAGTTTGGACGGCGGCTATGGCTACACCTTC	CASSLDGGYGYTF
TRBV5-5	TRBJ1-3	.	.	TGTGCCAGCAGCCCCCGCTCAGCAGGTTTCTCTGGAAACACCATATATTTT	CASSPRSAGFSGNTIYF
TRBV5-4	TRBJ2-3	once	TRBD2	TGTGCCAGCAGCTTGGGGACTAGCGGTGGACGCGGCCCCCACGATACGCAGTATTTT	CASSLGTSGGRGPHDTQYF
TRBV18	TRBJ2-5	.	.	TGTGCCAGCTCACCATTGAAGGGGGTAGAGACCCAGTACTTC	CASSPLKGVETQYF
TRBV7-9	TRBJ2-2	.	TRBD2	TGTGCCAGCAGCTTTGAAGCGGGATTCGCCGGGGAGCTGTTTTTT	CASSFEAGFAGELFF
TRBV20-1	TRBJ2-5	.	TRBD2	TGCAGTGCTAGTAGGCGGGAGGGCCGGACCCAAGAGACCCAGTACTTC	CSASRREGRTQETQYF
TRBV7-9	TRBJ2-4	.	TRBD2	TGTGCCAGCAGCTTAGGCGGGGGGCTTGGAAACATTCAGTACTTC	CASSLGGGLGNIQYF
TRBV6-5	TRBJ2-2	.	TRBD1	TGTGCCAGCAGTTGGACCCCGGGACAGGGTACCGGGGAGCTGTTTTTT	CASSWTPGQGTGELFF
TRBV28	TRBJ2-1	.	TRBD2	TGTGCCAGCAGCTCTGGCAGCGGGGGGGCCTTGAATGAGCAGTTCTTC	CASSSGSGGALNEQFF
TRBV25-1	TRBJ1-4	.	.	TGTGCCAGCAGCCCCAGGCGGCAGAACCCACTGTTTTTT	CASSPRRQNPLFF
TRBV24-1	TRBJ2-7	.	TRBD1	TGTGCCACCAGTGACCCGGGACAGGGGACGCACGAGCAGTACTTC	CATSDPGQGTHEQYF
TRBV29-1	TRBJ1-2	medium-sized	TRBD1	TGCGGGGCCGGGACAGGGGGCGGCGGCTACACCTTC	CGAGTGGGGYTF